These 2 T cell receptor beta chains came from one sample sequenced in a study of T-cell memory formation after mild COVID-19 (dated by TCRdb to about 2021). Library preparation used 5' RACE. These reads were obtained on an Illumina NovaSeq 6000. TCRdb reprocessing: public reads trimmed at Q25 with fastp, clones called with MiXCR, in-frame beta chains kept. Identical CDR3 protein sequences are pooled into one entry, listed with their most common genes and DNA. A total of roughly 320,000 distinct CDR3 sequences appear in this sample, 25% to 30% of them only once. Roughly 13% of the sample rests with the top ten. Sequencing was performed on PBMCs or a T cell subset sorted from them (not recorded which). The receptor source for this set is an adult woman who had mild COVID-19 (a few samples of this study predate the infection). The sample titles of this study are shuffled in the database, so cell type and time point are left out; the donor was told from shared clones.

This clonotype appeared a few times. The chain has TRBV15 and TRBJ2-6; D unclear. Looked up from germline, CDR1 is LNHNV and CDR2 is YYDKDF (reference sequence). CDR3 length: 16 residues. V lost 3 bases to trimming and J lost 0 bases, with 9 bases between them. CDR3 in amino acids: CATSRQSTSGANVLTF. The CDR3 DNA sequence: TGTGCCACCAGCAGGCAGTCTACCTCTGGGGCCAACGTCCTGACTTTC.

The chain has TRBV7-9 and TRBJ1-1; D is unclear. V lost 1 base to trimming and J lost 7 bases, with 13 bases between them. The CDR3 is 14 amino acids. Per germline, CDR1 SEHNR and CDR2 FQNEAQ (reference sequence). The chain's CDR3 is CASSLGGSGFEAFF. Here the CDR3 DNA reads TGTGCCAGCAGCTTAGGTGGCTCGGGGTTTGAAGCTTTCTTT.